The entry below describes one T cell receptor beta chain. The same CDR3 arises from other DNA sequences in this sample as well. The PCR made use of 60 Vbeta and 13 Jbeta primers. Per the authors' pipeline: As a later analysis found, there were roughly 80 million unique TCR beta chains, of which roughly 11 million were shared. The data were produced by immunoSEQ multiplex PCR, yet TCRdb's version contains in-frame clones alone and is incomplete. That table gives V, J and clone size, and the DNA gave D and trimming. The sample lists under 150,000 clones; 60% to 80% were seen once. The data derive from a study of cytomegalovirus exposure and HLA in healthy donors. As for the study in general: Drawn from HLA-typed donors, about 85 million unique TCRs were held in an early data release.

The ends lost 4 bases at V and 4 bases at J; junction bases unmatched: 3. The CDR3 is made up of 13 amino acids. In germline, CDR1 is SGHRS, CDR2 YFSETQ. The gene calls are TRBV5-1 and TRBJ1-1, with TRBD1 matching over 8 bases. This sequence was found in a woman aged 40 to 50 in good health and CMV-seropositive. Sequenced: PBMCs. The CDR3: CASSTQGGTEAFF. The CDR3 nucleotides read TGCGCCAGCAGCACACAGGGGGGCACTGAAGCTTTCTTT.